This T cell receptor beta chain emerged from a study of early T cells in non-severe SARS-CoV-2 infection. V was pared by 4 bases and J by 3 bases, with 10 bases of the junction left unmatched. Germline CDR1 SNHLY, CDR2 FYNNEI. The CDR3 is made up of 17 amino acids. This clonotype was counted at least ten times. TCRdb reanalysed the 5' RACE reads using MiXCR and keeps one entry per CDR3 protein. Of roughly 55,000 distinct CDR3 sequences in the sample, around 14% are singletons; the top ten hold more than 8.5%. This clonotype originated in an adult who was a healthcare worker with PCR-confirmed SARS-CoV-2 infection or an uninfected control (not recorded which). Source: whole blood, taken at baseline. The rearrangement joins TRBV2 to TRBJ1-5, with 9 bases fitting TRBD1. CDR3 amino acids: CASSVRDRVTLNQPQHF. The DNA of the CDR3 is TGTGCCAGCAGTGTCCGGGACAGGGTAACCCTCAATCAGCCCCAGCATTTT.